This paragraph covers one T cell receptor (beta chain) sequence. Its specificity is not known. Germline CDR1 and CDR2: LGHDT and YNNKEL (reference sequence). Trimming shortened V by 4 bases and J by 0 bases, and 20 bases separated the two germline ends. CDR3 length equals 18 residues. This specimen comes from a study of T-cell reconstitution after alpha-beta-depleted transplantation in children. General study findings and limits: T-cell numbers and diversity, one year after transplant, stemmed largely from T cells that were newly produced. Some patients showed high day-60 TCRbeta diversity, which derived from surviving recipient T cells and thymic progenitors.

Unique molecular identifiers were incorporated during preparation of the TCRbeta library. Via MiXCR, TCRdb re-called the PCR reads, giving one row per CDR3 protein. There are hundreds of thousands of distinct CDR3 sequences in the sample; over 7% occur only once, and approximately 8.6% lies in the top ten. Source: peripheral blood, taken 360 days after TCRalphabeta/CD19-depleted stem cell transplant. V is TRBV3-1 and J is TRBJ2-3; D may match TRBD1 or TRBD2 (6 bases each). The TCR comes from a female patient aged 2 to 10 who had a stem cell transplant for Fanconi anemia, so the T cells may come from the graft donor. In DNA, the CDR3 is TGTGCCAGCAGCCTAGGTCAAGGAGTGGGGGGCAGCACAGATACGCAGTATTTT. It translates to CASSLGQGVGGSTDTQYF.